There are a few counts of the clone carrying this T cell receptor (beta chain). Its antigen is not known. As processed by the authors: Out-of-frame sequences were removed, leaving a few million distinct TCRbeta sequences. Some clones are missing from TCRdb's copy, which holds only in-frame ones; the method was immunoSEQ multiplex PCR. Clone size and V and J calls were adopted from that table, with D and trimming inferred from the DNA. The data show under 55,000 clones, around 78% seen once. The sort gate was single viable CD3+CD4+CD8-CD45RO+ cells for memory CD4+ T cells. The sample originates from a study of memory CD4+ T cells and cytomegalovirus serostatus. Study context: Donors were healthy Belgian adults, 8 to 10 CMV seropositive and approximately 23 seronegative.

Study observations and caveats: CMV serostatus prediction reached median AUC roughly 0.95, or 0.91 with US-trained model. About 40% of the roughly 150 known CMV-associated TCRbeta sequences appeared in CD4+ memory.

Material: memory CD4+ T cells from blood. The sequence was obtained from an adult in good health and CMV-seronegative.

The CDR3 DNA reads as TGTGCCAGTAGTACGGTGGGGGGGGCGAATAAGGGCAATCAGCCCCAGCATTTT. Its translation is CASSTVGGANKGNQPQHF. The chain combines TRBV19 with TRBJ1-5; tentatively, D is TRBD1 (6 bases). The CDR3 runs 18 residues. The V end lost 4 bases, the J end lost 2 bases, and 21 bases lay between the germline ends. Germline V gene data show CDR1 as LNHDA and CDR2 as SQIVND (reference sequence).